These 32 T cell receptor beta chains originate from one sample sequenced in a study of blood T cell repertoires in COVID-19 (dated by TCRdb to 2018 to 2020). The library came from the immunoSEQ multiplex PCR assay. In TCRdb, the immuneACCESS table is reduced to in-frame sequences with V and J assigned. These tables do not hold every clone; where another copy was compared, an unresolved V gene accounts for under half, and the others remain unexplained. Here the sample has tens of thousands of clones; 90% occur a single time. Around 8.3% of the sample lies in the top ten. The sequenced material came from peripheral blood. These receptors originate from a middle-aged woman with active COVID-19.

The CDR3 region has the DNA TGTGCCAGCAGTTTAAACAGGGCAGAGACCCAGTACTTC. Amino acid sequence: CASSLNRAETQYF. V and J are TRBV12-3 or TRBV12-4 and TRBJ2-5, with D maybe TRBD1 (6 bases). The CDR3 contains 13 residues. Trimming pared 2 bases from V and 4 bases from J, leaving 8 bases between.

This chain's CDR3 is CASSASTGNTEAFF. CDR3 in DNA: TGCGCCAGCAGCGCCTCTACTGGGAACACTGAAGCTTTCTTT. The genes are TRBV5-1 and TRBJ1-1, with unresolved D. With 4 bases removed from V and 1 base from J, the gap between germline ends came to 11 bases. Germline loops: CDR1 SGHRS, CDR2 YFSETQ. This CDR3 region has 14 residues. The full variable domain, in which reference TRBV5-1 and TRBJ1-1 provide the parts outside the CDR3, is KAGVTQTPRYLIKTRGQQVTLSCSPISGHRSVSWYQQTPGQGLQFLFEYFSETQRNKGNFPGRFSGRQFSNSRSEMNVSTLELGDSALYLCASSASTGNTEAFFGQGTRLTVV.

The rearrangement joins TRBV19 to TRBJ2-3; TRBD2 matches 7 bases. The ends lost 6 bases at V and 11 bases at J; junction bases unmatched: 14. Germline values: CDR1 LNHDA, CDR2 SQIVND (reference sequence). The CDR3 is made up of 14 amino acids. CDR3 protein: CASSSTGTPGGQYF. The CDR3 DNA is TGTGCCAGTAGCTCTACCGGGACCCCGGGAGGGCAGTATTTT.

V gene TRBV6-1 combines with J gene TRBJ1-6; possibly TRBD1 for D (6 bases). Germline V gene data show CDR1 as MNHNS and CDR2 as SASEGT. The CDR3 covers 13 residues. V lost 3 bases to trimming and J lost 14 bases, with 14 bases between them. This CDR3 is CASSDRQVRALHF. CDR3 bases: TGTGCCAGCAGTGACCGACAGGTTCGAGCCCTCCACTTT.

The rearrangement joins TRBV29-1 to TRBJ1-1; a weak D match, TRBD1 (6 bases). V was cut by 6 bases and J by 3 bases, with 17 bases left in between. CDR1 and CDR2 from the germline V gene are SQVTM and ANQGSEA. This CDR3 has 14 amino acids. CDR3 coding DNA: TGCAGCGTAGCCGTCGGGGGGGCATACACTGAAGCTTTCTTT. Amino acid sequence: CSVAVGGAYTEAFF.

The V call is TRBV23-1, the J call TRBJ1-2; D may be TRBD1 (6 bases). TRBV23-1 is given ORF status, its function remaining uncertain. The CDR3 totals 13 residues. V was trimmed by 7 bases and J by 2 bases, leaving 11 bases between them. The CDR3 sequence: CASKGQPNYGYTF. DNA of the CDR3: TGCGCCAGCAAGGGACAACCGAACTATGGCTACACCTTC.

V and J are TRBV20-1 and TRBJ1-6; no firm D call. Trimming pared 3 bases from V and 7 bases from J, leaving 16 bases between. The CDR3 is 15 amino acids. Germline loops: CDR1 DFQATT, CDR2 SNEGSKA (reference sequence). The chain's CDR3 is CSASSGGLRNSPLHF. DNA for the CDR3: TGCAGTGCTAGTTCCGGCGGCCTGCGGAATTCACCCCTCCACTTT.

A remark on this clone: The sample holds other DNA sequences that translate to the same CDR3. J is TRBJ1-1 and V is TRBV11-2; D is uncertain. Trimming removed 1 base at V and 1 base at J, with 4 bases between. CDR3 length: 13 residues. Germline loops: CDR1 SGHAT, CDR2 FQNNGV. This chain's CDR3 is CASSLGANTEAFF. CDR3 sequence (DNA): TGTGCCAGCAGCTTAGGGGCGAACACTGAAGCTTTCTTT.

The chain employs TRBV13 and TRBJ2-2; 12 nucleotides agree with TRBD1. The germline V gene encodes CDR1 PRHDT and CDR2 FYEKMQ (reference sequence). V shed 5 bases and J 2 bases; nucleotides not matched to a gene: 3. This CDR3 has 16 residues. The DNA of the CDR3 is TGTGCCAGCAGCCCGGGACAGGGGGCCAACACCGGGGAGCTGTTTTTT. As protein: CASSPGQGANTGELFF.

J is TRBJ2-3 and V is TRBV15, with D possibly TRBD2 on 5 matching bases. Trimming stripped 1 base from V and 4 bases from J, with 9 bases between. The germline V gene has CDR1 LNHNV and CDR2 YYDKDF (reference sequence). The CDR3 is made up of 14 amino acids. The CDR3: CATSRGLTPDTQYF. The CDR3 bases are TGTGCCACCAGCAGAGGACTAACGCCAGATACGCAGTATTTT.

This CDR3 reads CASSSDRVRYEQYF. CDR3 DNA sequence: TGTGCCAGCAGTTCGGACAGGGTACGCTACGAGCAGTACTTC. The V gene is TRBV6-5, the J gene TRBJ2-7, with 8 bases identical to TRBD1. V lost 4 bases to trimming and J lost 3 bases; unmatched junction nucleotides: 5. The CDR3 is 14 residues long. The germline gives CDR1 MNHEY, CDR2 SVGAGI.

V gene TRBV30 combines with J gene TRBJ2-7, with 9 bases matching TRBD2. V trimming: 4 bases; J trimming: 4 bases; junction bases outside the gene matches: 5. CDR1 is GTSNPN, CDR2 SVGIG, per germline (reference sequence). The CDR3 totals 13 residues. For the CDR3, the DNA is TGTGCCTGGATTAGCGGGGGCACTTACGAGCAGTACTTC. Its protein product is CAWISGGTYEQYF.

The rearrangement joins TRBV19 to TRBJ2-7; 10 nucleotides match TRBD1. The CDR3 runs 14 residues. The trim removed 1 base at V and 4 bases at J, leaving 1 base unmatched. Germline CDR1 LNHDA, CDR2 SQIVND (reference sequence). In nucleotides, the CDR3 is TGTGCCAGTAGTATAGGGACAGGGGGGTACGAGCAGTACTTC. This gives the protein CASSIGTGGYEQYF.

The chain is built from TRBV7-6 and TRBJ2-2; D not certain. With 2 bases removed from V and 6 bases from J, the gap between germline ends came to 16 bases. The CDR3 has 16 residues. CDR1 is SGHVS, CDR2 FNYEAQ, per germline. The CDR3 nucleotides are TGTGCCAGCAGCTTATATAACCCCACTCGCTCCGGGGAGCTGTTTTTT. Translated, it gives CASSLYNPTRSGELFF.

The chain carries TRBV27 and TRBJ2-2, with 9 bases fitting TRBD1. The germline V gene encodes CDR1 MNHEY and CDR2 SMNVEV (reference sequence). V shed 0 bases and J 4 bases; nucleotides not matched to a gene: 3. This CDR3 is 16 amino acids long. CDR3 nucleotides: TGTGCCAGCAGTTTATCGGGACAGGGTGGCACCGGGGAGCTGTTTTTT. Translation gives CASSLSGQGGTGELFF.

The chain is built from TRBV28 and TRBJ1-3, with 8 bases fitting TRBD1. With 8 bases clipped from V and 2 bases from J, the junction kept 14 bases outside the gene matches. The CDR3 contains 17 residues. Germline values: CDR1 MDHEN, CDR2 SYDVKM. CDR3 nucleotides: TGTGCCAGCGGATCCACCACGGGACAGGTCCCTGGAAACACCATATATTTT. It translates to CASGSTTGQVPGNTIYF.

The chain carries TRBV12-3 or TRBV12-4 and TRBJ1-2; no clear D gene. Trimming cost V 4 bases and J 0 bases, with 3 bases left between them. The length of the CDR3 is 12 residues. For the CDR3, the DNA is TGTGCCAGCAGTTCCACTAACTATGGCTACACCTTC. Its protein is CASSSTNYGYTF.

The J gene is TRBJ1-1, the V gene TRBV5-8; 8 nucleotides line up with TRBD1. The CDR3 contains 17 residues. The V gene end was trimmed by 0 bases and the J gene end by 5 bases; junction bases not matched to a gene: 12. CDR1 and CDR2 from the germline V gene are SGHTS and YDEGEE. The CDR3 DNA follows: TGTGCCAGCAGCTTGGGGGCAGGGGGCGTTGCAGATACTGAAGCTTTCTTT. Translation gives CASSLGAGGVADTEAFF.

V is TRBV27 and J is TRBJ1-2; D is unresolved. V was clipped by 2 bases and J by 7 bases, with 20 bases between them. Per germline, CDR1 MNHEY and CDR2 SMNVEV (reference sequence). The CDR3 sequence is 16 residues long. Here the CDR3 DNA reads TGTGCCAGCAGTTTACGGTTAGATTATATAAGGAGTGGCTACACCTTC. It is translated as CASSLRLDYIRSGYTF.

The chain recombines TRBV5-4 with TRBJ1-2, with D possibly TRBD1 on 6 matching bases. Looked up from germline, CDR1 is SGHNT and CDR2 is YYREEE (reference sequence). V was trimmed by 4 bases and J by 4 bases, leaving 17 bases between them. This CDR3 region has 15 residues. CDR3: CASSARRGYSYGYTF. For the CDR3, the DNA is TGTGCCAGCAGCGCACGCAGGGGATATTCCTATGGCTACACCTTC.

This rearrangement joins TRBV5-8 to TRBJ1-1, with TRBD1 as a possible D gene (6 bases). V lost 4 bases to trimming and J lost 5 bases, with 12 bases between them. The CDR3 contains 13 residues. CDR1 is SGHTS, CDR2 YDEGEE, per germline. The CDR3: CASSPERGTEAFF. Written as DNA, the CDR3 is TGTGCCAGCAGCCCCGAGAGGGGGACTGAAGCTTTCTTT.

The chain carries TRBV19 and TRBJ2-1, with unresolved D. Germline CDR1 LNHDA, CDR2 SQIVND (reference sequence). There are 13 residues in the CDR3. Deletions cut 7 bases from V and 0 bases from J, with 7 bases between. CDR3 region: CASIGDSYNEQFF. The CDR3 coding sequence is TGTGCCAGTATCGGAGACTCCTACAATGAGCAGTTCTTC.

The V and J genes are TRBV11-3 and TRBJ2-7; maybe TRBD2 (5 bases). Germline values: CDR1 SGHNT, CDR2 YENEEA. V was trimmed by 0 bases and J by 12 bases, leaving 15 bases between them. The CDR3 consists of 13 residues. CDR3 DNA: TGTGCCAGCAGCTTAGATTTTTCGGGGTACCTGTACTTC. Translated: CASSLDFSGYLYF.

The V call is TRBV6-1, the J call TRBJ2-5; D is ambiguous. Trimming stripped 1 base from V and 3 bases from J, with 9 bases between. The CDR3 contains 14 residues. Per germline, CDR1 MNHNS and CDR2 SASEGT. The CDR3 protein is CASSEVSQEETQYF. DNA of the CDR3: TGTGCCAGCAGTGAAGTGTCTCAGGAAGAGACCCAGTACTTC.

The V call is TRBV5-1, the J call TRBJ2-7; 10 nucleotides agree with TRBD2. The V segment lost 0 bases and the J segment 1 base; nucleotides outside the gene matches: 1. The CDR3 runs 15 residues. Germline V lookup: CDR1 SGHRS, CDR2 YFSETQ. The CDR3 region has the DNA TGCGCCAGCAGCTTGGGGACTAGCGGATCCTACGAGCAGTACTTC. This sequence encodes CASSLGTSGSYEQYF.

The V gene is TRBV7-9, the J gene TRBJ2-1; D call uncertain. The CDR3 sequence is 15 residues long. The V and J ends lost 4 bases and 6 bases respectively, with 16 bases between them. The germline V gene encodes CDR1 SEHNR and CDR2 FQNEAQ (reference sequence). CDR3 sequence (DNA): TGTGCCAGCAGCTCTGCCCAACTGGTTCCCAATGAGCAGTTCTTC. Its protein product is CASSSAQLVPNEQFF.

The rearrangement joins TRBV9 to TRBJ2-3, with a possible D match to TRBD2 (7 bases). V was pared by 4 bases and J by 2 bases, with 29 bases between. Germline CDR1 reads SGDLS; CDR2 reads YYNGEE. The CDR3 length is 20 residues. This CDR3 reads CASSPIRRRGRGGDTDTQYF. Here the CDR3 DNA reads TGTGCCAGCAGCCCAATACGACGGAGAGGTCGAGGGGGGGACACAGATACGCAGTATTTT.

In this sample, this clone turned up once. This sequence joins TRBV7-8 and TRBJ1-2; maybe TRBD1 (5 bases). The CDR3 loop spans 14 amino acids. V lost 5 bases, J lost 2 bases, and 12 bases lay in between. Per germline, CDR1 SGHVS and CDR2 FQNEAQ. CDR3 in amino acids: CASSPRVLNYGYTF. The CDR3 DNA reads as TGTGCCAGCAGCCCCAGGGTACTGAACTATGGCTACACCTTC.

The chain carries TRBV27 and TRBJ2-1, with 8 bases lining up with TRBD2. This CDR3 has 16 residues. Per the germline V gene, CDR1 is MNHEY and CDR2 is SMNVEV (reference sequence). Trimming took 2 bases from V and 4 from J; bases not matched to a gene: 7. CDR3 DNA sequence: TGTGCCAGCAGTTTAAGGTCCCGGGGGGGTTACAATGAGCAGTTCTTC. Protein: CASSLRSRGGYNEQFF.

This clone was seen just once. V is TRBV4-3 and J is TRBJ1-6, with D perhaps TRBD1 (5 bases). The CDR3 loop spans 16 amino acids. V was shortened by 4 bases and J by 3 bases, with 13 bases between the two germline ends. Looked up from germline, CDR1 is LGHNA and CDR2 is YSLEER. DNA for the CDR3: TGCGCCAGCAGCCCGACCTCGACAGTCTATAATTCACCCCTCCACTTT. This translates into CASSPTSTVYNSPLHF.

This sequence joins TRBV5-4 and TRBJ2-1; 13 nucleotides match TRBD2. CDR3 length equals 17 residues. Losses at the gene ends were 1 base for V and 3 bases for J; bases not matched to a gene: 4. Per germline, CDR1 SGHNT and CDR2 YYREEE (reference sequence). CDR3 nucleotide sequence: TGTGCCAGCAGCTTGACTAGCGGGGGGGCTGGCTACAATGAGCAGTTCTTC. The encoded protein is CASSLTSGGAGYNEQFF.

This rearrangement joins TRBV6-5 to TRBJ2-5; 9 nucleotides line up with TRBD1. Germline V gene lookup returns CDR1 MNHEY and CDR2 SVGAGI. This CDR3 has 14 amino acids. After removal of 5 bases from V and 3 bases from J, the junction contained 4 bases not matched to a gene. In nucleotides, the CDR3 is TGTGCCAGCAGTCGTCGGGACAGGGAAGAGACCCAGTACTTC. Protein sequence: CASSRRDREETQYF.